Given below is one T cell receptor (beta chain) in context. Its antigen remains unknown. This specimen belongs to a study of shared clonotypes between healthy human individuals. About the research overall: Donors had three CD4 naive, three CD4 memory, two CD8 naive and one CD8 memory plate apiece.

The assay ran at deep level. Only in-frame clones appear in the TCRdb table, and some are missing; sequencing was by immunoSEQ multiplex PCR. This sample has roughly 2.5 million clones, with 90% to 95% found just once. The germline gives CDR1 MNHNS, CDR2 SASEGT. The CDR3 covers 13 residues. Trimming took off 7 bases at V and 12 bases at J, with 18 bases between the two ends. Study results and caveats: Sorted-subset sequencing, rarefaction showed, was incomplete despite large depth.

Donors comprised healthy HIV-negative adults lacking recent acute infections or vaccinations. This receptor was obtained from a man younger than 35 in good health. Sequenced material: naive CD4+ T cells sorted from blood. Subset meaning: CD45RA+ positively selected. The chain joins TRBV6-1 to TRBJ1-4; possibly TRBD1 for D (6 bases). CDR3 DNA: TGTGCCAGCACCTTAGACAGGTCGGGAGAACTGTTTTTT. It specifies CASTLDRSGELFF.